This entry lists 14 T cell receptor beta chains sequenced from one sample in a study of radiation and T cells in renal cell carcinoma. The time point: blood 4 weeks post-SBRT, at nephrectomy. Treatment of the sample: 15 Gy SBRT to primary tumor, nephrectomy 4 weeks later. Using immunoSEQ multiplex PCR, the repertoire was profiled, and TCRdb retains in-frame clones only, with some absent. The sample lists roughly 90,000 clones, 70% to 90% occurring once. Material: blood, obtained from a patient whose treatment included radiotherapy and nephrectomy. These receptors were collected from a man aged 45-65 years with renal cell carcinoma.

V is TRBV2 and J is TRBJ1-2; no clear D. V was clipped by 6 bases and J by 4 bases, with 12 bases between them. This CDR3 is 13 amino acids long. Germline assignment: CDR1 SNHLY and CDR2 FYNNEI. The CDR3 nucleotides are TGTGCCAGCAGCGTAATATCGGGCTATGGCTACACCTTC. Translated: CASSVISGYGYTF.

This clone was counted once. The chain employs TRBV28 and TRBJ2-2, with TRBD1 as a possible D gene (6 bases). CDR1 is MDHEN and CDR2 is SYDVKM in the germline V gene. The CDR3 spans 13 residues. Trimming stripped 8 bases from V and 4 bases from J, with 11 bases between. The CDR3 is CASLRGGTGELFF. As DNA, the CDR3 is TGTGCCAGCCTAAGAGGGGGCACCGGGGAGCTGTTTTTT.

The chain is built from TRBV19 and TRBJ2-3; the D gene could be TRBD1 or TRBD2 (5 bases each). The CDR3 consists of 18 residues. From germline, CDR1 is LNHDA and CDR2 SQIVND (reference sequence). Trimming stripped 7 bases from V and 2 bases from J, with 25 bases between. CDR3 sequence (DNA): TGTGCCAGTATTAGCCTCCCTTCCAGGGCGGGTTTCACAGATACGCAGTATTTT. The encoded protein is CASISLPSRAGFTDTQYF.

V and J are TRBV27 and TRBJ1-2; D possibly corresponds to TRBD1 (5 bases). V was pared by 5 bases and J by 3 bases, with 16 bases between. The CDR3 is made up of 15 amino acids. Germline loops: CDR1 MNHEY, CDR2 SMNVEV (reference sequence). The CDR3 sequence is CASSLRDHVDYGYTF. CDR3 DNA: TGTGCCAGCAGTCTCCGGGACCACGTGGACTATGGCTACACCTTC.

The chain uses TRBV6-4 and TRBJ1-2, with a weak D call TRBD1 (5 bases). CDR3 size: 13 residues. CDR1 and CDR2 (germline): MRHNA, SNTAGT. Between the trimmed V and J ends, which lost 2 bases and 3 bases, there was a span of 7 bases. CDR3 nucleotide sequence: TGTGCCAGCAGTGACGGGGGGGACTATGGCTACACCTTC. Its protein is CASSDGGDYGYTF.

The chain is built from TRBV18 and TRBJ1-2, with D unclear. The V gene lost 2 bases and the J gene lost 0 bases, with 10 bases spanning the gap. CDR3 length: 15 residues. Germline CDR1 is KGHSH and CDR2 is LQKENI. The CDR3 region is CASSPAPSPNYGYTF. The CDR3 nucleotides read TGTGCCAGCTCACCAGCCCCTAGTCCTAACTATGGCTACACCTTC.

This clone was found a few times. The chain joins TRBV6-6 to TRBJ2-2; a possible D gene is TRBD1 (8 bases). Per germline, CDR1 MNHNY and CDR2 SVGAGI (reference sequence). Trimming took off 7 bases at V and 6 bases at J, with 18 bases between the two ends. The CDR3 is 15 residues long. The CDR3 reads CASNFRQGRAGELFF. The CDR3 nucleotides read TGTGCCAGCAACTTCCGACAGGGGAGGGCCGGGGAGCTGTTTTTT.

The rearrangement joins TRBV5-1 to TRBJ2-5; perhaps TRBD2 as D (5 bases). The CDR3 covers 14 residues. Per the germline V gene, CDR1 is SGHRS and CDR2 is YFSETQ. V was pared by 4 bases and J by 8 bases, with 18 bases between. CDR3 residues: CASSLGADLRTQYF. Written as DNA, the CDR3 is TGCGCCAGCAGCCTGGGAGCTGATTTGCGAACCCAGTACTTC.

This chain links TRBV5-8 with TRBJ1-2; D gene uncertain. This CDR3 contains 12 residues. The germline V gene has CDR1 SGHTS and CDR2 YDEGEE. The ends were cut back, 2 bases at V and 7 bases at J, with 9 bases in the middle. The CDR3 is CASSFVFLGYTF. In DNA form, the CDR3 reads TGTGCCAGCAGCTTTGTATTCCTTGGCTACACCTTC.

The gene calls are TRBV6-5 and TRBJ2-5; TRBD1 or TRBD2 may be the D gene (5 bases each). The J call may be wrong; the DNA end is better matched by TRBJ2-7. The CDR3 has 15 residues. CDR1 and CDR2 from the germline V gene are MNHEY and SVGAGI. CDR3 in amino acids: CASSYGGGPSDEQYF. The DNA of the CDR3 is TGTGCCAGCAGTTACGGTGGGGGACCGTCTGACGAGCAGTACTTC.

This clone has a single count. The chain has TRBV5-6 and TRBJ2-7, with 7 bases aligning to TRBD1. Germline assignment: CDR1 SGHDT and CDR2 YYEEEE. This CDR3 has 17 amino acids. The V segment lost 4 bases and the J segment 4 bases; nucleotides outside the gene matches: 17. This CDR3 reads CASSPYPAGGTGYEQYF. The CDR3 region has the DNA TGTGCCAGCAGCCCCTATCCCGCAGGGGGAACTGGTTACGAGCAGTACTTC.

The chain couples TRBV27 to TRBJ1-1; no reliable D call. V was cut by 6 bases and J by 3 bases, with 14 bases left in between. CDR1 MNHEY and CDR2 SMNVEV come from the germline V gene (reference sequence). The length of the CDR3 is 14 residues. CDR3 nucleotide sequence: TGTGCCAGCAGCCTCTACTCGGTTGACACTGAAGCTTTCTTT. Translation gives CASSLYSVDTEAFF.

This rearrangement joins TRBV30 to TRBJ2-3; maybe TRBD1 (5 bases). With 0 bases removed from V and 2 bases from J, the gap between germline ends came to 9 bases. CDR3 size: 14 residues. The germline V gene encodes CDR1 GTSNPN and CDR2 SVGIG (reference sequence). CDR3 loop: CAWSVFRATDTQYF. The CDR3 bases are TGTGCCTGGAGTGTCTTCAGGGCCACAGATACGCAGTATTTT.

The genes are TRBV9 and TRBJ2-3; 8 nucleotides line up with TRBD2. Unmatched junction bases numbered 18, after V lost 3 bases and J lost 6 bases. The germline gives CDR1 SGDLS, CDR2 YYNGEE. This CDR3 is 18 amino acids long. The CDR3 nucleotides are TGTGCCAGCAGCGCTTCCCTTTTAGCGGGGCCCATAGGTGATACGCAGTATTTT. Translation: CASSASLLAGPIGDTQYF.